The 14 T cell receptor beta chains reported below all come from one sample, sequenced in a study of low-dose radiotherapy and immunotherapy resistance in tumors. The time point: after trial treatment. The treatment is: LDRT plus nivolumab, ipilimumab, low-dose cyclophosphamide and aspirin (RACIN trial). Covering alpha and beta chains, TRAV- and TRBV-specific primers were used for the first-strand cDNA. The authors ran 15 to 20 PCR cycles to amplify TCRs with a constant-region primer and V-primer adapter. TCRdb reprocessed the reads via MiXCR and lists one record per CDR3 protein. This sample has just over 90,000 distinct CDR3 sequences, with 20% to 25% found just once. This specimen consisted of PBMCs, obtained after low-dose radiotherapy plus immunotherapy. The receptors stem from a female donor with ovarian cancer.

This clonotype was observed many times. V is TRBV4-1 and J is TRBJ2-1; D not resolved. This CDR3 spans 16 amino acids. The V gene lost 1 base and the J gene lost 0 bases, with 10 bases spanning the gap. Germline loops: CDR1 MGHRA, CDR2 YSYEKL. The CDR3 DNA follows: TGCGCCAGCAGCCAAGTGGCAGCTCTCTCCTACAATGAGCAGTTCTTC. It codes for CASSQVAALSYNEQFF.

This clonotype was counted ten times or more. V and J are TRBV14 and TRBJ1-2; D possibly corresponds to TRBD1 (5 bases). Trimming cost V 0 bases and J 4 bases, with 12 bases left between them. Germline-derived CDR1 and CDR2 are SGHDN and FVKESK. This CDR3 region has 15 residues. CDR3 nucleotide sequence: TGTGCCAGCAGCCAAGATTTGGGACTCGGCTATGGCTACACCTTC. It yields the protein CASSQDLGLGYGYTF.

V is TRBV20-1 and J is TRBJ2-1, with 9 bases that match TRBD2. The trim removed 6 bases at V and 5 bases at J, leaving 11 bases unmatched. The length of the CDR3 is 15 residues. The germline gives CDR1 DFQATT, CDR2 SNEGSKA (reference sequence). This CDR3 reads CSAPKGLAGNNEQFF. Here the CDR3 DNA reads TGCAGTGCGCCGAAGGGGCTAGCGGGAAACAATGAGCAGTTCTTC.

V is TRBV6-5 and J is TRBJ2-1, with 8 bases lining up with TRBD2. Germline-derived CDR1 and CDR2 are MNHEY and SVGAGI. V shed 4 bases and J 7 bases; nucleotides not matched to a gene: 9. The CDR3 consists of 15 residues. CDR3 loop: CASSWGLEAVNEQFF. In DNA, the CDR3 is TGTGCCAGCAGTTGGGGACTAGAAGCTGTTAATGAGCAGTTCTTC.

This clonotype has a count of ten or more. The chain links TRBV6-6 to TRBJ2-2; the D gene is possibly TRBD2 (6 bases). The CDR3 is 17 residues long. Germline lookup yields CDR1 MNHNY and CDR2 SVGAGI (reference sequence). V was trimmed by 6 bases and J by 0 bases, leaving 17 bases between them. The CDR3 coding sequence is TGTGCCAGCAGGAGAGCAACTAGCCCGTCGAACACCGGGGAGCTGTTTTTT. It is translated as CASRRATSPSNTGELFF.

This clonotype came up many times. The rearrangement uses TRBV5-1 and TRBJ2-1; D gene uncertain. V lost 2 bases and J lost 9, with 15 bases in between. This CDR3 is built from 14 residues. The V gene's germline CDR1 is SGHRS and CDR2 YFSETQ. The CDR3 sequence is CASSFGAWSSEQFF. CDR3 DNA: TGCGCCAGCAGCTTTGGTGCGTGGAGTAGTGAGCAGTTCTTC.

This clonotype was observed many times. The chain recombines TRBV19 with TRBJ2-5, with D possibly called TRBD1 or TRBD2 (5 bases each). Germline V gene sequence: CDR1 LNHDA, CDR2 SQIVND (reference sequence). The CDR3 extends over 13 amino acids. Between the trimmed V and J ends, which lost 6 bases and 2 bases, there was a span of 10 bases. The CDR3 nucleotides are TGTGCCAGTAGCGGGACGTCTCAAGAGACCCAGTACTTC. Protein sequence: CASSGTSQETQYF. Full variable domain (remainder filled in from reference TRBV19 and TRBJ2-5): DGGITQSPKYLFRKEGQNVTLSCEQNLNHDAMYWYRQDPGQGLRLIYYSQIVNDFQKGDIAEGYSVSREKKESFPLTVTSAQKNPTAFYLCASSGTSQETQYFGPGTRLLVL.

This clonotype was observed at least ten times. The chain employs TRBV4-3 and TRBJ1-2; TRBD1 aligns across 12 bases. J lost 4 bases, V lost 0 bases, and 9 bases had no gene match. Germline CDR1 is LGHNA and CDR2 is YSLEER. The CDR3 loop spans 18 amino acids. The CDR3 sequence is CASSQDRTGTGGIYGYTF. The CDR3 nucleotides are TGCGCCAGCAGCCAAGATAGGACCGGGACAGGGGGCATCTATGGCTACACCTTC.

This clonotype was seen repeatedly, ten times or more. The chain uses TRBV7-2 and TRBJ2-5, with D perhaps matching TRBD1 (6 bases). V was clipped by 8 bases and J by 3 bases, with 16 bases between them. This CDR3 is 14 amino acids long. CDR1 and CDR2 (germline): SGHTA, FQGNSA. CDR3 loop: CASVRRTDEETQYF. The CDR3 DNA is TGTGCCAGCGTCCGACGGACAGACGAAGAGACCCAGTACTTC.

This clonotype occurred many times. The chain combines TRBV6-2 or TRBV6-3 with TRBJ1-2, with a weak D call TRBD1 (6 bases). Trimming left V 2 bases short and J 2 bases short, with 15 bases between. Germline V lookup: CDR1 MNHEY, CDR2 SVGEGT. This CDR3 spans 16 amino acids. In DNA form, the CDR3 reads TGTGCCAGCAGTTACCTAGACAGGATGCAGAACTATGGCTACACCTTC. It yields the protein CASSYLDRMQNYGYTF.

This clonotype was counted at least ten times. The chain carries TRBV5-4 and TRBJ1-4; tentative D call: TRBD1 (5 bases). Between the trimmed V and J ends, which lost 6 bases and 6 bases, there was a span of 15 bases. There are 14 residues in the CDR3. The germline CDR1 and CDR2 sequences are SGHNT and YYREEE (reference sequence). DNA of the CDR3: TGTGCCAGCAACAAAGGGGATTCAGATGAAAAACTGTTTTTT. Translation gives CASNKGDSDEKLFF.

To note about this clonotype: A far larger clone is one base from this, pointing to a likely read error. V is TRBV7-8 and J is TRBJ2-7; 7 positions match TRBD1. CDR1 is SGHVS and CDR2 is FQNEAQ in the germline V gene. The CDR3 spans 17 residues. V was pared by 1 base and J by 7 bases, with 16 bases of the junction left unmatched. The CDR3 bases are TGTGCCAGCAGCTTAGAGGTCCGGGACAGCTCCTACAATGAGCAGTACTTC. It codes for CASSLEVRDSSYNEQYF.

The chain is built from TRBV15 and TRBJ2-7; 9 bases are shared with TRBD1. The germline CDR1 and CDR2 sequences are LNHNV and YYDKDF (reference sequence). J lost 5 bases, V lost 6 bases, and 8 bases had no gene match. This CDR3 spans 14 amino acids. CDR3 sequence (DNA): TGTGCCACCAGTGACGACAGGGGGTACGACGAGCAGTACTTC. It translates to CATSDDRGYDEQYF.

This clonotype was detected many times. The chain is built from TRBV6-2 or TRBV6-3 and TRBJ1-2; 8 bases align to TRBD1. J lost 7 bases, V lost 6 bases, and 7 bases had no gene match. CDR3 length equals 13 residues. Germline values: CDR1 MNHEY, CDR2 SVGEGT. The CDR3: CASSPGQAGGYTF. In DNA form, the CDR3 reads TGTGCCAGCAGCCCGGGACAGGCGGGTGGCTACACCTTC.